The 20 T cell receptor beta chains presented below share a single source sample, sequenced in a study of T-cell memory formation after mild COVID-19. TCRdb re-called the 5' RACE reads through MiXCR, storing one row per CDR3 protein. This sample has a few hundred thousand distinct CDR3 sequences, with 14% found just once. The sample taken for sequencing was PBMCs or a T cell subset sorted from them (not recorded which). The source of these receptors is a man between 18 and 29 years old who had mild COVID-19 (a few samples of this study predate the infection). Cell type and time point are not known.

This chain links TRBV6-5 with TRBJ1-2; TRBD1 matches at 7 bases. After removal of 6 bases from V and 7 bases from J, the junction contained 5 bases not matched to a gene. This CDR3 is built from 12 residues. The germline CDR1 and CDR2 sequences are MNHEY and SVGAGI. The CDR3 here is CASRSGQSGYTF. The CDR3 coding sequence is TGTGCCAGCAGGTCGGGACAGTCTGGCTACACCTTC.

This clonotype was detected many times. CDR3 sequence: CASSLGERRVETQYF. DNA for the CDR3: TGCGCCAGCAGCTTGGGTGAACGGAGAGTAGAGACCCAGTACTTC. The chain recombines TRBV5-1 with TRBJ2-5, with unresolved D. This CDR3 is 15 amino acids long. Between the trimmed V and J ends, which lost 0 bases and 4 bases, there was a span of 13 bases. In germline, CDR1 is SGHRS, CDR2 YFSETQ.

This chain joins TRBV6-6 and TRBJ2-5; 8 bases fit TRBD2. Germline V gene sequence: CDR1 MNHNY, CDR2 SVGAGI (reference sequence). After removal of 7 bases from V and 3 bases from J, the junction contained 7 bases not matched to a gene. This CDR3 contains 14 residues. CDR3 DNA: TGTGCCAGCAATAACGGGGGGGTCAAAGAGACCCAGTACTTC. It yields the protein CASNNGGVKETQYF.

This clonotype was seen a handful of times. The rearrangement joins TRBV18 to TRBJ1-1; D possibly corresponds to TRBD1 (6 bases). This CDR3 contains 12 residues. Per the germline V gene, CDR1 is KGHSH and CDR2 is LQKENI. V lost 2 bases and J 9 bases, leaving 10 bases between the germline ends. CDR3 in amino acids: CASSPGGQQAFF. In DNA, the CDR3 is TGTGCCAGCTCACCAGGTGGACAGCAAGCTTTCTTT.

This clonotype was detected ten times or more. This chain links TRBV12-3 or TRBV12-4 with TRBJ2-3, with a tentative D call TRBD1 (5 bases). The CDR3 sequence is 14 residues long. Trimming removed 6 bases at V and 6 bases at J, with 16 bases between. In DNA, the CDR3 is TGTGCCAGCAGCCAGGGAAACCCGCCGGATACGCAGTATTTT. The encoded protein is CASSQGNPPDTQYF.

Many counts were recorded for this clonotype. CDR3 sequence: CASSLEGAREKLFF. The DNA for the CDR3 is TGCGCCAGCAGCTTGGAGGGGGCGCGGGAAAAACTGTTTTTT. This chain links TRBV5-1 with TRBJ1-4, with 7 bases identical to TRBD1. The J segment lost 8 bases and the V segment lost 0 bases, leaving 4 bases of the junction unmatched. The CDR3 spans 14 residues. The germline V gene encodes CDR1 SGHRS and CDR2 YFSETQ.

The CDR3 protein is CATTGRYSPPGANVLTF. In nucleotides, the CDR3 is TGTGCCACGACAGGCAGATATAGCCCGCCTGGGGCCAACGTCCTGACTTTC. The chain links TRBV10-3 to TRBJ2-6; maybe TRBD1 (6 bases). The CDR3 has 17 amino acids. Germline V CDR1 and CDR2: ENHRY, SYGVKD. V lost 10 bases and J lost 2, with 21 bases in between.

This clonotype came up a few times. The chain links TRBV7-9 to TRBJ1-1; the match to TRBD1 covers 7 bases. The length of the CDR3 is 11 residues. Germline CDR1 reads SEHNR; CDR2 reads FQNEAQ (reference sequence). V was clipped by 7 bases and J by 8 bases; unmatched bases: 4. The CDR3 loop is CASNRGPEAFF. The CDR3 nucleotides are TGTGCCAGCAACAGGGGCCCGGAAGCTTTCTTT.

This clonotype has only a few counts. V usage is TRBV20-1 and J usage is TRBJ2-7; weak D call: TRBD2 (5 bases). V was pared by 3 bases and J by 2 bases, with 11 bases between. The CDR3 runs 13 residues. In germline, CDR1 is DFQATT, CDR2 SNEGSKA (reference sequence). In DNA form, the CDR3 reads TGCAGTGCTAGGGGGTCCGGGACCTACGAGCAGTACTTC. Translated: CSARGSGTYEQYF.

This chain links TRBV24-1 with TRBJ2-5; D uncertain. V gave up 6 bases and J gave up 3 bases, with 10 bases separating them. The V gene's germline CDR1 is KGHDR and CDR2 SFDVKD. The length of the CDR3 is 13 residues. The CDR3 is CATSSASEETQYF. The CDR3 nucleotides are TGTGCCACCAGTAGTGCCAGTGAAGAGACCCAGTACTTC.

The chain links TRBV6-6 to TRBJ1-2; D not certain. The CDR3 has 13 amino acids. Trimming removed 2 bases from V and 4 bases from J, with 8 bases in between. CDR1 is MNHNY and CDR2 is SVGAGI in the germline V gene (reference sequence). The CDR3 nucleotides are TGTGCCAGCAGTTACGGGGTCACCTATGGCTACACCTTC. It translates to CASSYGVTYGYTF.

The chain links TRBV10-3 to TRBJ2-1; 9 nucleotides line up with TRBD1. The germline V gene has CDR1 ENHRY and CDR2 SYGVKD. The CDR3 totals 13 residues. The V segment lost 11 bases and the J segment 5 bases; nucleotides outside the gene matches: 7. The CDR3 sequence: CAGRDREDNEQFF. The CDR3 DNA reads TGTGCCGGCAGGGACAGGGAGGACAATGAGCAGTTCTTC.

This clonotype was found a few times. This chain uses TRBV4-3 with TRBJ1-2; perhaps TRBD1 as D (5 bases). The length of the CDR3 is 15 residues. V lost 0 bases, J lost 2 bases, and 10 bases lay in between. Germline CDR1 LGHNA, CDR2 YSLEER. The CDR3 loop is CASSQDFRVNYGYTF. The DNA for the CDR3 is TGCGCCAGCAGCCAAGATTTCAGGGTCAACTATGGCTACACCTTC.

V is TRBV5-1 and J is TRBJ2-5, with 9 bases matching TRBD1. The CDR3 runs 15 residues. The germline V gene encodes CDR1 SGHRS and CDR2 YFSETQ. V shed 4 bases and J 5 bases; nucleotides not matched to a gene: 9. CDR3 residues: CASSTAGTGLETQYF. Here the CDR3 DNA reads TGCGCCAGCAGCACGGCCGGGACAGGGCTGGAGACCCAGTACTTC.

The chain joins TRBV6-2 or TRBV6-3 to TRBJ1-6, with D maybe TRBD1 (5 bases). The CDR3 extends over 13 amino acids. V dropped 6 bases and J dropped 7 bases, with 10 bases sitting between them. The germline CDR1 and CDR2 sequences are MNHEY and SVGEGT. CDR3 in amino acids: CASRGGNNSPLHF. The CDR3 DNA reads as TGTGCCAGCAGGGGGGGGAACAATTCACCCCTCCACTTT.

This clonotype was seen a few times. The chain has TRBV20-1 and TRBJ2-2, with TRBD1 identical over 7 bases. The CDR3 has 14 amino acids. Losses at the gene ends were 3 bases for V and 1 base for J; bases not matched to a gene: 2. CDR1 DFQATT and CDR2 SNEGSKA come from the germline V gene (reference sequence). The CDR3 loop is CSASWTGNTGELFF. The CDR3 bases are TGCAGTGCTAGTTGGACAGGGAACACCGGGGAGCTGTTTTTT.

The chain joins TRBV7-9 to TRBJ2-5; D gene ambiguous. With 5 bases removed from V and 4 bases from J, the gap between germline ends came to 11 bases. CDR3 length equals 13 residues. Germline V gene data show CDR1 as SEHNR and CDR2 as FQNEAQ (reference sequence). This CDR3 reads CASSRPSRETQYF. CDR3 DNA: TGTGCCAGCAGCCGCCCGTCCCGAGAGACCCAGTACTTC.

In this sample, this clonotype turned up a few times. The V call is TRBV5-1, the J call TRBJ2-1, with 9 bases lining up with TRBD2. This CDR3 has 22 amino acids. Trimming took 5 bases from V and 4 from J; bases not matched to a gene: 28. Germline loops: CDR1 SGHRS, CDR2 YFSETQ. CDR3 in DNA: TGCGCCAGCAGGTCATTGAACCGCGGGGGGGCCTCGACAGGTTTCTCGTACAATGAGCAGTTCTTC. Protein sequence: CASRSLNRGGASTGFSYNEQFF.

This clonotype was found a few times. The chain recombines TRBV7-9 with TRBJ1-2; D might be TRBD1 (6 bases). V lost 1 base to trimming and J lost 8 bases, with 8 bases between them. This CDR3 has 12 residues. CDR1 and CDR2 (germline): SEHNR, FQNEAQ (reference sequence). The chain's CDR3 is CASSLDDRGYTF. The CDR3 bases are TGTGCCAGCAGCTTAGATGACAGGGGCTACACCTTC.

In this sample, this clonotype turned up many times. The chain has TRBV6-2 or TRBV6-3 and TRBJ2-3, with no clear D. This CDR3 region has 11 residues. Germline lookup yields CDR1 MNHEY and CDR2 SVGEGT. Trimming left V 5 bases short and J 6 bases short, with 6 bases between. The CDR3 region has the DNA TGTGCCAGCAGTCCCGGGGATACGCAGTATTTT. The encoded protein is CASSPGDTQYF.